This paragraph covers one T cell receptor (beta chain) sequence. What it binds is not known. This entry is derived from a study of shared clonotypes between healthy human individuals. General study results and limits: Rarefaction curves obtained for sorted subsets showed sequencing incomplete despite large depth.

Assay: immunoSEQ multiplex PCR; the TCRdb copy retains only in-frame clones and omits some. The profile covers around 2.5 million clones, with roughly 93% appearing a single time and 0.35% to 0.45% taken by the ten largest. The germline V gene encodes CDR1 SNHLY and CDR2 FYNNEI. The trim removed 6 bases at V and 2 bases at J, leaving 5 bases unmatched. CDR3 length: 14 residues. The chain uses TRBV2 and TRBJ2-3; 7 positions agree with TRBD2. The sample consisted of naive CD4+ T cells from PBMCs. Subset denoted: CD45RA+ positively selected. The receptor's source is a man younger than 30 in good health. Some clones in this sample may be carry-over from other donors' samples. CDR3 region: CASRLAAPTDTQYF. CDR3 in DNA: TGTGCCAGCAGGCTAGCGGCCCCCACAGATACGCAGTATTTT.